The T cell receptor (beta chain) under discussion was sequenced for a study of cytomegalovirus exposure and HLA in healthy donors. Study-level results: For most TCR sequences rarity was the rule, although some public TCRs occurred in many donors. Subsequent analysis revealed that first-cohort TCR clusters tended to co-occur in the 90 to 150 validation repertoires. In vitro checks showed that three CMV-associated chains really do target CMV antigens. The classifier was said to identify cytomegalovirus status with high specificity and sensitivity.

From germline, CDR1 is SGHRS and CDR2 YFSETQ. The length of the CDR3 is 13 residues. The V and J ends lost 6 bases and 1 base respectively, with 10 bases between them. Using immunoSEQ multiplex PCR, the repertoire was profiled, and TCRdb retains in-frame clones only, with some absent. The sample lists under 65,000 clones, more than 70% seen once, with approximately 8.1% in the top ten. In the case of this clone: The antigen is not known.

The receptor comes from a woman aged 18-29 years in good health and CMV-seropositive. The sample consisted of PBMCs. This chain uses TRBV5-1 with TRBJ2-5; D possibly corresponds to TRBD1 (6 bases). The CDR3 sequence: CASNRVSQETQYF. CDR3 nucleotides: TGCGCCAGCAACAGGGTTAGCCAAGAGACCCAGTACTTC.